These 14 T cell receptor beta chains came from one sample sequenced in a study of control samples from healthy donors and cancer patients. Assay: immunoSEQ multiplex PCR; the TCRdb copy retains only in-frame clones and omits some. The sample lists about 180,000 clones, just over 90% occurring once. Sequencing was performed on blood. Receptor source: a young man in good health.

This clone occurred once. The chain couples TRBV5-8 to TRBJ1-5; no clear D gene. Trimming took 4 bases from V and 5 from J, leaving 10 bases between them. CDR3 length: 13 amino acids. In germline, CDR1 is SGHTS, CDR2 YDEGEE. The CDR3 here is CASSRYGDQPQHF. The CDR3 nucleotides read TGTGCCAGCAGCCGCTACGGGGATCAGCCCCAGCATTTT.

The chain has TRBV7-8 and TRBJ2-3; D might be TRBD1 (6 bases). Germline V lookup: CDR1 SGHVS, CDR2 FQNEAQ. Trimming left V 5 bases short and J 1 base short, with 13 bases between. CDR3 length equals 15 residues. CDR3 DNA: TGTGCCAGCAGCCCACAGGGTAGCGGCACAGATACGCAGTATTTT. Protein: CASSPQGSGTDTQYF.

CDR3 protein: CASRTDGIYEQYF. The CDR3 bases are TGTGCCAGCAGAACCGACGGGATCTACGAGCAGTACTTC. The chain joins TRBV6-6 to TRBJ2-7; TRBD2 might be the D (5 bases). Trimming removed 6 bases at V and 3 bases at J, with 12 bases between. The germline CDR1 and CDR2 sequences are MNHNY and SVGAGI (reference sequence). The CDR3 loop spans 13 amino acids.

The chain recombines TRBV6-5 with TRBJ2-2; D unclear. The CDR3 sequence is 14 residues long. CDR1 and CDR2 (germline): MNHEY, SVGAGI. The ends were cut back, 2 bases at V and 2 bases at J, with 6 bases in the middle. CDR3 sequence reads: CASSYTDNTGELFF. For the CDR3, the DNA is TGTGCCAGCAGTTACACTGATAACACCGGGGAGCTGTTTTTT.

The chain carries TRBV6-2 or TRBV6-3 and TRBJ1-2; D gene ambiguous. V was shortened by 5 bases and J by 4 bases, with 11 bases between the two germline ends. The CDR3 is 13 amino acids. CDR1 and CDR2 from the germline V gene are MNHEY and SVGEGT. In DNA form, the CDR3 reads TGTGCCAGCAGTCTCTGGTTGGGCTATGGCTACACCTTC. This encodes CASSLWLGYGYTF.

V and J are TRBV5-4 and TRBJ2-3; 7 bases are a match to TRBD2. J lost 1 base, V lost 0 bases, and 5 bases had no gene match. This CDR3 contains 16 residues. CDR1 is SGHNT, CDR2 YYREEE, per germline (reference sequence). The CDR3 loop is CASSLVGGGGTDTQYF. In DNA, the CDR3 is TGTGCCAGCAGCTTGGTGGGGGGGGGAGGCACAGATACGCAGTATTTT.

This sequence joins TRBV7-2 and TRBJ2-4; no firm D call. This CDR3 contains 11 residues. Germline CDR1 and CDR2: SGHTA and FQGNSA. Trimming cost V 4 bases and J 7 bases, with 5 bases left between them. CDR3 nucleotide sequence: TGTGCCAGCAGCTCCCGCAACATTCAGTACTTC. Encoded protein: CASSSRNIQYF.

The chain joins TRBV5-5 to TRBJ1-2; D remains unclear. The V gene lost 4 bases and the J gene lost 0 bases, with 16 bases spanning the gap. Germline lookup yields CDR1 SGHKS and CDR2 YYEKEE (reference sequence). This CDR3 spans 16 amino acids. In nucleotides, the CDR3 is TGTGCCAGCAGCGCCGGCGGGGTGGGCACTAACTATGGCTACACCTTC. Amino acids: CASSAGGVGTNYGYTF.

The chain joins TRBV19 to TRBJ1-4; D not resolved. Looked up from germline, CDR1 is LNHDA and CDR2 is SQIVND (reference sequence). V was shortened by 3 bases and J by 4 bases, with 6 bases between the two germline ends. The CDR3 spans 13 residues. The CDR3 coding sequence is TGTGCCAGTAGTATTAGGAGTAATGAAAAACTGTTTTTT. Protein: CASSIRSNEKLFF.

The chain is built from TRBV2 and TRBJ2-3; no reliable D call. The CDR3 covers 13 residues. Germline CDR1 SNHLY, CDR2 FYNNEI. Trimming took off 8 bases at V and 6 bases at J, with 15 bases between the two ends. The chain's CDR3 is CASCLVEADTQYF. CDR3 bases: TGTGCCAGCTGTCTAGTGGAAGCGGATACGCAGTATTTT.

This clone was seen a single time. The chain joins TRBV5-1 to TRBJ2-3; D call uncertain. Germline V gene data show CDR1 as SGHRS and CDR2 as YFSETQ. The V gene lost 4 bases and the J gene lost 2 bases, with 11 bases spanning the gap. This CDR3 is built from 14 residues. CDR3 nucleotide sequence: TGCGCCAGCAGCCTGAGACAAGACACAGATACGCAGTATTTT. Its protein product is CASSLRQDTDTQYF.

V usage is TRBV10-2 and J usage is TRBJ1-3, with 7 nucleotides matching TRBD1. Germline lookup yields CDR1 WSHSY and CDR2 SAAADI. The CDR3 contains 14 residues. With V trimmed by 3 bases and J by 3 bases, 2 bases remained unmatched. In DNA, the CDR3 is TGCGCCAGCAGTGAAACAGGGGATGGAAACACCATATATTTT. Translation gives CASSETGDGNTIYF.

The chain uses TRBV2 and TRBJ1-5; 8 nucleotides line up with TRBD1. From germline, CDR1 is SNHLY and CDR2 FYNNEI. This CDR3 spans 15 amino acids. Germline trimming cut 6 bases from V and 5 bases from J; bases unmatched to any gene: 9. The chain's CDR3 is CASRADRGGDQPQHF. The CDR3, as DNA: TGTGCCAGCAGAGCCGACAGGGGAGGCGATCAGCCCCAGCATTTT.

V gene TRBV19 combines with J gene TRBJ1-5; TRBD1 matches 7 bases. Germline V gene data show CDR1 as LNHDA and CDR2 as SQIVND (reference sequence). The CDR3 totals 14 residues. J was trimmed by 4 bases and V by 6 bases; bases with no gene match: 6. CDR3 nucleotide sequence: TGTGCCAGTAGCCCACAGGGGACAAATCAGCCCCAGCATTTT. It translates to CASSPQGTNQPQHF.